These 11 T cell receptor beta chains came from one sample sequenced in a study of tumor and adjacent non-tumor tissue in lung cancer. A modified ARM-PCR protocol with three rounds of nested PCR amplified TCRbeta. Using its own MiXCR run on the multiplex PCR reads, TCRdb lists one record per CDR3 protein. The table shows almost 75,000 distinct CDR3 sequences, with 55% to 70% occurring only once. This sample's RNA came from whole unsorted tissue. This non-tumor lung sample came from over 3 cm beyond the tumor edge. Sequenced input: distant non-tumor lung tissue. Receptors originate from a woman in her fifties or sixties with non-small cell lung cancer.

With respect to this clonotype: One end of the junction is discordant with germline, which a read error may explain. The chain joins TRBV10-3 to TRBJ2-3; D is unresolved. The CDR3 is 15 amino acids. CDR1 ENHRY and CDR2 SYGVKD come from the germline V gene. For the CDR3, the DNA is TGTGCCATGAGTGAGTCGTCGATCTCCACAGATACGCAGTATTTT. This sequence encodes CAMSESSISTDTQYF.

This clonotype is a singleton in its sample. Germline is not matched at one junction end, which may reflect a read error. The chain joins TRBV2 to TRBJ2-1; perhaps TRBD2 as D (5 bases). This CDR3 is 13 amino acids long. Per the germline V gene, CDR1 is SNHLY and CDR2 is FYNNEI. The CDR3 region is CASIATKPNKQLF. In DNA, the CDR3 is TGTGCCAGCATAGCGACAAAGCCAAATAAGCAGCTCTTC.

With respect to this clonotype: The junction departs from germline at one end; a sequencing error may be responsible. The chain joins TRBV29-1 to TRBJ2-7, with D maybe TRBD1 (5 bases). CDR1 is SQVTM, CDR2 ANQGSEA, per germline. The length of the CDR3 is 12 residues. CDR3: CGVVGDSYEQYF. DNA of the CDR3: TGCGGCGTTGTAGGGGACTCCTACGAGCAGTACTTC.

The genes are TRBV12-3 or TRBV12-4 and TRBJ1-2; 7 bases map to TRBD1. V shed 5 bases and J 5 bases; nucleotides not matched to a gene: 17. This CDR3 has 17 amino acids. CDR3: CASSLRTGGAWVYGYTF. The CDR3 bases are TGTGCCAGCAGTCTACGGACAGGCGGAGCCTGGGTATATGGCTACACCTTC.

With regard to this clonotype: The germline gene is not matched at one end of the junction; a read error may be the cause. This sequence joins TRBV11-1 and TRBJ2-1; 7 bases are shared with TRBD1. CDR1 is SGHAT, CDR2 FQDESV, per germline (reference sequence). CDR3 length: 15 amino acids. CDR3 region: CVSIPDRVSYNEQFF. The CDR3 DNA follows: TGTGTCAGCATCCCAGACAGGGTTTCCTACAATGAGCAGTTCTTC.

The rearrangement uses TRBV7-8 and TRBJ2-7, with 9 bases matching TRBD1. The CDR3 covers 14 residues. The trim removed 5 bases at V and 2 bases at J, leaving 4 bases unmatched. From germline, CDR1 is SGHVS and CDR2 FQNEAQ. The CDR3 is CASSTRDRAYEQYF. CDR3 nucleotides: TGTGCCAGCAGCACCCGGGACAGGGCCTACGAGCAGTACTTC.

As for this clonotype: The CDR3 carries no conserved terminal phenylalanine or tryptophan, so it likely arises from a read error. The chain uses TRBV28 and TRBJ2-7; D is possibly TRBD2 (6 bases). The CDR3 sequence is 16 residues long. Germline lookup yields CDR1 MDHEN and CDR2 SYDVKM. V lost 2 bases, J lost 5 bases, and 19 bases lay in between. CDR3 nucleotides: TGTGCCAGCAGTTTAAAGTGGTTCAGAGGGAGGAACGAGCAGTACTCC. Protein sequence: CASSLKWFRGRNEQYS.

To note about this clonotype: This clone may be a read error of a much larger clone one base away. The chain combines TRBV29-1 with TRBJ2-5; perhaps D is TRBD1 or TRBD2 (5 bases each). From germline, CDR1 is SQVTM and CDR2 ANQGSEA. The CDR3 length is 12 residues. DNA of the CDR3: TGCAGCGTTAAAGACAGCGGTGAGACCCAGTACTTC. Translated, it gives CSVKDSGETQYF.

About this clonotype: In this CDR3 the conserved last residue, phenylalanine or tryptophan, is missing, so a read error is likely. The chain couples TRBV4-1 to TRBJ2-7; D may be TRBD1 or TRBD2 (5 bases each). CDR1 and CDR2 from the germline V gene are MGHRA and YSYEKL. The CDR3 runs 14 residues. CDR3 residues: CVSSHPLRGDEQYL. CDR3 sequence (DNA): TGCGTCAGCAGCCATCCCTTGCGAGGGGACGAGCAGTACCTC.

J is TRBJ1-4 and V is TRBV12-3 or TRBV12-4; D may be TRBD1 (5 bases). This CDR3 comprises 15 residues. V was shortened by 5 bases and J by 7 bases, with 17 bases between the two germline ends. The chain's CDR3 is CASSLQAGLGEKLFF. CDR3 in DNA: TGTGCCAGCAGTCTACAGGCTGGCTTGGGTGAAAAACTGTTTTTT.

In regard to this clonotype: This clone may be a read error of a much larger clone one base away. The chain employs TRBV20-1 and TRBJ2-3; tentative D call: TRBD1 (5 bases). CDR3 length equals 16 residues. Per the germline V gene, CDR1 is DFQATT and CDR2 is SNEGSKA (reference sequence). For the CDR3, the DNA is TGCAGTGCTCCGAATACTAACAGGCGAAGCACAGATACGCGGTATTTT. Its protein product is CSAPNTNRRSTDTRYF.